These 20 T cell receptor beta chains share one sample of origin, sequenced in a study of T cells in tumors after PD-1 blockade. Data came from immunoSEQ multiplex PCR; TCRdb stores just in-frame clones and leaves some out. The sample carries around 35,000 clones, 73% recorded once. The sample in question was PBMCs, obtained after anti-PD-1 treatment. The receptors come from a human donor with basal cell carcinoma.

CDR3 sequence: CASSEAGGTDTQYF. The CDR3 coding sequence is TGTGCCAGCAGTGAAGCCGGGGGCACAGATACGCAGTATTTT. V and J are TRBV6-1 and TRBJ2-3; a weak D match, TRBD2 (5 bases). The germline V gene has CDR1 MNHNS and CDR2 SASEGT. Trimming left V 0 bases short and J 1 base short, with 5 bases between. The CDR3 is made up of 14 amino acids.

V is TRBV7-3 and J is TRBJ1-1; the match to TRBD1 covers 9 bases. The CDR3 has 20 residues. V shed 5 bases, J shed 4 bases, and the junction held 23 bases outside the gene matches. Looked up from germline, CDR1 is SGHTA and CDR2 is FQGTGA. Here the CDR3 reads CASSQDRGESSIVGGTEAFF. CDR3 bases: TGTGCCAGCAGCCAGGACAGGGGAGAGTCTTCGATAGTCGGGGGCACTGAAGCTTTCTTT.

This chain uses TRBV19 with TRBJ1-1, with D uncertain. Germline lookup yields CDR1 LNHDA and CDR2 SQIVND (reference sequence). V was shortened by 7 bases and J by 1 base, with 7 bases between the two germline ends. There are 12 residues in the CDR3. The CDR3 protein is CASTDKNTEAFF. The DNA of the CDR3 is TGTGCCAGTACAGACAAGAACACTGAAGCTTTCTTT.

This chain joins TRBV19 and TRBJ2-3; 11 bases fit TRBD2. V lost 5 bases and J lost 3; bases outside the gene matches: 4. Germline lookup yields CDR1 LNHDA and CDR2 SQIVND (reference sequence). There are 15 residues in the CDR3. The CDR3 DNA reads TGTGCCAGTAGTGAGACTAGCGGGGTTACAGATACGCAGTATTTT. Protein: CASSETSGVTDTQYF.

This chain links TRBV28 with TRBJ2-1; D perhaps matches TRBD1 (5 bases). The V gene lost 2 bases and the J gene lost 4 bases, with 15 bases spanning the gap. The CDR3 has 16 amino acids. CDR1 is MDHEN, CDR2 SYDVKM, per germline. CDR3 region: CASSLGGADPYNEQFF. CDR3 DNA sequence: TGTGCCAGCAGTTTAGGTGGGGCAGACCCTTACAATGAGCAGTTCTTC.

The V call is TRBV4-1, the J call TRBJ1-4, with D uncertain. Germline V gene sequence: CDR1 MGHRA, CDR2 YSYEKL. The CDR3 runs to 16 residues. Trimming shortened V by 0 bases and J by 8 bases, and 16 bases separated the two germline ends. CDR3 DNA: TGCGCCAGCAGCCAAGATCAGGCCCGGAGGGAAGAAAAACTGTTTTTT. This sequence encodes CASSQDQARREEKLFF.

The V call is TRBV5-1, the J call TRBJ1-4; 9 nucleotides agree with TRBD1. CDR3 length: 14 residues. Germline CDR1 reads SGHRS; CDR2 reads YFSETQ. Losses at the gene ends were 4 bases for V and 5 bases for J; bases not matched to a gene: 3. CDR3 in amino acids: CASSLGTGNEKLFF. The CDR3 DNA sequence: TGCGCCAGCAGCCTAGGGACAGGGAATGAAAAACTGTTTTTT.

This clone came up once. V and J are TRBV10-1 and TRBJ1-5, with TRBD1 matching 8 bases. The CDR3 extends over 17 amino acids. V dropped 1 base and J dropped 3; count of bases not matched to a gene: 8. CDR1 is WNHNN, CDR2 SYGVQD, per germline (reference sequence). CDR3 nucleotide sequence: TGCGCCAGCAGTGAGTTGTCGGGACAGGTGATCAATCAGCCCCAGCATTTT. Its protein product is CASSELSGQVINQPQHF.

The rearrangement joins TRBV6-2 or TRBV6-3 to TRBJ2-2, with D tentatively TRBD2 (6 bases). The CDR3 extends over 14 amino acids. V dropped 4 bases and J dropped 4 bases, with 10 bases sitting between them. Germline CDR1 reads MNHEY; CDR2 reads SVGEGT. The CDR3 bases are TGTGCCAGCAGTTCGACTAGTCCCACCGGGGAGCTGTTTTTT. Translation: CASSSTSPTGELFF.

This clone was seen at least ten times. The V gene is TRBV6-5, the J gene TRBJ1-1; no reliable D call. The V end was cut by 2 bases, the J end by 3 bases, with 13 bases between. CDR1 MNHEY and CDR2 SVGAGI come from the germline V gene. The CDR3 has 15 residues. CDR3 loop: CASSYQDVGYTEAFF. CDR3 DNA: TGTGCCAGCAGTTACCAGGACGTAGGATACACTGAAGCTTTCTTT.

The chain combines TRBV12-1 with TRBJ2-1; the DNA was not used to check the table's D call, TRBD2. TRBV12-1 is a known pseudogene. CDR3 length: 17 residues. CDR3: CASSSGGLAGSYNEQFF. CDR3 in DNA: TGTGCCAGCAGCTCGGGGGGACTAGCGGGTTCCTACAATGAGCAGTTCTTC.

There are a few counts of this clone. This chain links TRBV6-6 with TRBJ1-2, with TRBD1 matching over 7 bases. The ends lost 2 bases at V and 5 bases at J; junction bases unmatched: 2. The CDR3 consists of 13 residues. The V gene's germline CDR1 is MNHNY and CDR2 SVGAGI (reference sequence). The CDR3 region has the DNA TGTGCCAGCAGTTACGGGACAGAATATGGCTACACCTTC. This codes for CASSYGTEYGYTF.

A word on this clone: Compared with germline, one end of the junction differs, possibly owing to a read error. The chain is built from TRBV7-7 and TRBJ2-3; 8 positions agree with TRBD1. From germline, CDR1 is SSHAT and CDR2 FNYEAQ (reference sequence). The CDR3 runs to 15 residues. CDR3 DNA sequence: TGTGCTAGCAGCTTAGGTACAGGGGGTAGAGATACGCAGTATTTT. Encoded protein: CASSLGTGGRDTQYF.

The chain employs TRBV19 and TRBJ2-7; a possible D gene is TRBD1 (6 bases). The V gene's germline CDR1 is LNHDA and CDR2 SQIVND (reference sequence). The V end lost 5 bases, the J end lost 8 bases, and 10 bases lay between the germline ends. This CDR3 region has 11 residues. This CDR3 is CASSSTGKQYF. Written as DNA, the CDR3 is TGTGCCAGTAGTTCCACAGGGAAGCAGTACTTC.

This chain joins TRBV2 and TRBJ2-7; 13 nucleotides line up with TRBD2. The V gene's germline CDR1 is SNHLY and CDR2 FYNNEI. The V gene end was trimmed by 8 bases and the J gene end by 7 bases; junction bases not matched to a gene: 23. CDR3 length equals 19 residues. For the CDR3, the DNA is TGTGCCAGCCGCGCCTCGAGGGGGACTAGCGGGGCACAGACAGGGGAGCAGTACTTC. It is translated as CASRASRGTSGAQTGEQYF. Supplemented by reference TRBV2 and TRBJ2-7, the full variable domain reads EPEVTQTPSHQVTQMGQEVILRCVPISNHLYFYWYRQILGQKVEFLVSFYNNEISEKSEIFDDQFSVERPDGSNFTLKIRSTKLEDSAMYFCASRASRGTSGAQTGEQYFGPGTRLTVT.

This chain uses TRBV19 with TRBJ2-3, with 7 bases matching TRBD2. Germline lookup yields CDR1 LNHDA and CDR2 SQIVND (reference sequence). The CDR3 covers 16 residues. The junction had 3 bases not matched to a gene; V was cut back by 0 bases and J by 0 bases. The CDR3 DNA is TGTGCCAGTAGTATAGAATCGGGAGGAAGCACAGATACGCAGTATTTT. Translating it yields CASSIESGGSTDTQYF.

This clone has just a few counts. J is TRBJ1-4 and V is TRBV6-2 or TRBV6-3, with 11 bases that match TRBD1. The germline gives CDR1 MNHEY, CDR2 SVGEGT. Trimming at V came to 5 bases and at J to 7 bases, leaving 0 bases not matched to a gene. The CDR3 sequence is 13 residues long. The DNA for the CDR3 is TGTGCCAGCAGTGGGACAGGGGGTGAAAAACTGTTTTTT. Translation gives CASSGTGGEKLFF.

The sample holds a few counts of this clone. This chain joins TRBV7-2 and TRBJ1-6; TRBD1 aligns across 11 bases. The V segment lost 5 bases and the J segment 10 bases; nucleotides outside the gene matches: 16. Germline V lookup: CDR1 SGHTA, CDR2 FQGNSA. The CDR3 is 18 amino acids. Here the CDR3 reads CASSARTGGALMLSPLHF. CDR3 coding DNA: TGTGCCAGCAGCGCCCGGACAGGGGGCGCATTAATGTTGTCACCCCTCCACTTT.

Details on this clone: At one of its ends the junction is not consistent with the germline gene, which may arise from a read error. The chain couples TRBV5-1 to TRBJ2-1; 8 bases fit TRBD2. Germline V CDR1 and CDR2: SGHRS, YFSETQ. This CDR3 spans 15 amino acids. The CDR3 nucleotides are TGCGCCAGCAGGTTGGGCGGGGGGCTCTACAATGAGCAGTTCTTC. This translates into CASRLGGGLYNEQFF.

The rearrangement links TRBV9 to TRBJ2-7, with D possibly TRBD2 on 6 matching bases. V was shortened by 4 bases and J by 2 bases, with 16 bases between the two germline ends. Germline-derived CDR1 and CDR2 are SGDLS and YYNGEE. CDR3 length: 15 amino acids. CDR3 protein: CASSPGFGGTYEQYF. The CDR3 DNA sequence: TGTGCCAGCAGCCCGGGTTTTGGGGGGACCTACGAGCAGTACTTC.